This TCR beta chain was sequenced in a study of CD8 T cells in ankylosing spondylitis. Study-wide points: A TCR beta motif made of about 8 highly homologous variants seemed typical of ankylosing spondylitis blood. Disease-linked clones, CD8+, were relatively rare in peripheral blood. Researchers reportedly found disease-linked clones significantly enriched in matched ankylosing spondylitis synovial fluid.

V was clipped by 5 bases and J by 4 bases, with 14 bases between them. Germline CDR1 and CDR2: SEHNR and FQNEAQ (reference sequence). There are 14 residues in the CDR3. As for this clonotype: Its antigen is unidentified.

TCRdb fed the 5' RACE reads into MiXCR, producing one record per CDR3 protein. Here the sample spans about 400,000 distinct CDR3 sequences, 20% to 25% being singletons. The sample consisted of blood, either unsorted or a sorted T cell fraction (not recorded which). The TCR comes from a male donor with ankylosing spondylitis or in good health (not recorded which). The rearrangement joins TRBV7-9 to TRBJ2-5; the D gene is possibly TRBD2 (6 bases). The chain's CDR3 is CASSQWGDRETQYF. The CDR3 DNA reads TGTGCCAGCAGCCAATGGGGGGACCGAGAGACCCAGTACTTC.